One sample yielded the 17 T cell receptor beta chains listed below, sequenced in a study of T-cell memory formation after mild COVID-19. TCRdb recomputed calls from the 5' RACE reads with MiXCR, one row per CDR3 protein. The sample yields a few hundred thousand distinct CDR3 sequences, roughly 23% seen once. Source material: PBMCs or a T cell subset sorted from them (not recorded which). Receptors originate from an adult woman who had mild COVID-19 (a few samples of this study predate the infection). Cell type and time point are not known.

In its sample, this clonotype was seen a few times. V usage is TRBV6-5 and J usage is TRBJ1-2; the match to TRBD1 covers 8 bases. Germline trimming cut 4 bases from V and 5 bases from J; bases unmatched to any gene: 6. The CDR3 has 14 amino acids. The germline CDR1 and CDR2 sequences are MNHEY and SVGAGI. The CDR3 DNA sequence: TGTGCCAGCAGTTTCGGGACAGGAGAGTATGGCTACACCTTC. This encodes CASSFGTGEYGYTF.

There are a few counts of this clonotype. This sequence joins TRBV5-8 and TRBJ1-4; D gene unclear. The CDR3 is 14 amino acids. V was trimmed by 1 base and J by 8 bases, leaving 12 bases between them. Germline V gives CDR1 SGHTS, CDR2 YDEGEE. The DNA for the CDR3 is TGTGCCAGCAGCTTGACTGGCCTCGGGGAAAAACTGTTTTTT. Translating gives CASSLTGLGEKLFF. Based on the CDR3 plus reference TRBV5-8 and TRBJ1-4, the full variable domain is EAGVTQSPTHLIKTRGQQATLRCSPISGHTSVYWYQQALGLGLQFLLWYDEGEERNRGNFPPRFSGRQFPNYSSELNVNALELEDSALYLCASSLTGLGEKLFFGSGTQLSVL.

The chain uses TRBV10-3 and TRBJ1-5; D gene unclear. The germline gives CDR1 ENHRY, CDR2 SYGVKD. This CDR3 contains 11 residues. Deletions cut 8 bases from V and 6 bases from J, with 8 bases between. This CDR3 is CAIGISQPQHF. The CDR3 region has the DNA TGTGCCATCGGTATTTCTCAGCCCCAGCATTTT.

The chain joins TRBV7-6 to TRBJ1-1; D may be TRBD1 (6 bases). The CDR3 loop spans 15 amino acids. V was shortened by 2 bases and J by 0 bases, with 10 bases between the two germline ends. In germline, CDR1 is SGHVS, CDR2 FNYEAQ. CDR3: CASSLITGMNTEAFF. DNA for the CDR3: TGTGCCAGCAGCTTAATTACAGGGATGAACACTGAAGCTTTCTTT.

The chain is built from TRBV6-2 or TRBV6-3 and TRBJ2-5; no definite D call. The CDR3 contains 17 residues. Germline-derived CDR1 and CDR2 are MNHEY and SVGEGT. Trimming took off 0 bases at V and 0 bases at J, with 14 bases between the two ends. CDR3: CASSYSTSTYDQETQYF. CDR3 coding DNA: TGTGCCAGCAGTTACTCGACCTCGACATATGACCAAGAGACCCAGTACTTC.

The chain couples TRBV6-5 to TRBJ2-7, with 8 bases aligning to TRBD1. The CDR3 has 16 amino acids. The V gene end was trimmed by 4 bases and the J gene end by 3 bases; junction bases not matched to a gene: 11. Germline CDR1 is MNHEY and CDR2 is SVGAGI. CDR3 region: CASSSTTGAGYYEQYF. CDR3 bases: TGTGCCAGCAGTTCCACGACAGGGGCCGGATACTACGAGCAGTACTTC.

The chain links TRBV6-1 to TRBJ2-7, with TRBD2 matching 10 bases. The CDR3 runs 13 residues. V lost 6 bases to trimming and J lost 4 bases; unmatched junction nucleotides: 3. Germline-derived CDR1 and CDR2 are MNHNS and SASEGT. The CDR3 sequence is CASRTSGDYEQYF. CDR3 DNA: TGTGCCAGCAGAACTAGCGGGGATTACGAGCAGTACTTC.

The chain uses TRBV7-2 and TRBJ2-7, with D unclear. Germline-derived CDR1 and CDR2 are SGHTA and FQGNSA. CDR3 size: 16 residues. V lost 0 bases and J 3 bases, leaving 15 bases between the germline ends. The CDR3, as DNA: TGTGCCAGCAGCTTAGCACGGGTTCGGTTAAACTACGAGCAGTACTTC. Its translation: CASSLARVRLNYEQYF.

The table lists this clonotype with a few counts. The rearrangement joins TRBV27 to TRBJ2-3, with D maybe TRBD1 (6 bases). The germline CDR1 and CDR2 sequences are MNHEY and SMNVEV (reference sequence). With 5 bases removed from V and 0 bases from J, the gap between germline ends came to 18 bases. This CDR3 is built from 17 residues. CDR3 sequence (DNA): TGTGCCAGCAGTCCCGGACAGATACTTACTAGCACAGATACGCAGTATTTT. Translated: CASSPGQILTSTDTQYF.

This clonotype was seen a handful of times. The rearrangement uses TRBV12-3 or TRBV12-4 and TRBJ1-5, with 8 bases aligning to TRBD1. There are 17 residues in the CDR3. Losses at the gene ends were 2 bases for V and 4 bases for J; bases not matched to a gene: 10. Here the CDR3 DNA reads TGTGCCAGCAGTTTACAGGTGGTCCAGGGGGCAAATCAGCCCCAGCATTTT. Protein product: CASSLQVVQGANQPQHF.

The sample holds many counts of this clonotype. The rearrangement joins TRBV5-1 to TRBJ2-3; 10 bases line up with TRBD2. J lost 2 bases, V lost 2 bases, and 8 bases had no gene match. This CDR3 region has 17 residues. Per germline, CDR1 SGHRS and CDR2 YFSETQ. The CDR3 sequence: CASSLTSLAGNTDTQYF. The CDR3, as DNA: TGCGCCAGCAGCTTAACTTCACTAGCGGGAAACACAGATACGCAGTATTTT.

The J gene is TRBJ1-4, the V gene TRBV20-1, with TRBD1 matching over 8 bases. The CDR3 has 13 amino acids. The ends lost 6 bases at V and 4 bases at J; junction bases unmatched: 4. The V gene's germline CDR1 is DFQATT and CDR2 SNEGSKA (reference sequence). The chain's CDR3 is CSALGQGNEKLFF. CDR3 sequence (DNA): TGCAGTGCCCTTGGACAGGGTAATGAAAAACTGTTTTTT.

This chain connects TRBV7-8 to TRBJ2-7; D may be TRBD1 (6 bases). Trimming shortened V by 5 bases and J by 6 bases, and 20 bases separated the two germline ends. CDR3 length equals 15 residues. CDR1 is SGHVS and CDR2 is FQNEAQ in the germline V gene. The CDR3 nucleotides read TGTGCCAGCAGCCGAGCCGGGCAGGGGATCAGCGAGCAGTACTTC. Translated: CASSRAGQGISEQYF.

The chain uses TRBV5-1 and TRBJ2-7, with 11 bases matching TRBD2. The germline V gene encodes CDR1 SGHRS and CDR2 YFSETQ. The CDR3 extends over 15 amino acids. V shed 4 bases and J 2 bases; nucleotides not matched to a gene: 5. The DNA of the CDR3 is TGCGCCAGCAGCCCCTTGACTAGCGGGGCCTACGAGCAGTACTTC. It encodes CASSPLTSGAYEQYF.

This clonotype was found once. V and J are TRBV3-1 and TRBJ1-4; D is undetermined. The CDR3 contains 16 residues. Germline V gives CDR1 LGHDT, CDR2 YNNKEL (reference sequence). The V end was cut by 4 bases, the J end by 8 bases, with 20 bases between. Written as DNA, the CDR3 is TGTGCCAGCAGCCTCCGGCCGGGCCCCACGGTAGAAAAACTGTTTTTT. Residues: CASSLRPGPTVEKLFF.

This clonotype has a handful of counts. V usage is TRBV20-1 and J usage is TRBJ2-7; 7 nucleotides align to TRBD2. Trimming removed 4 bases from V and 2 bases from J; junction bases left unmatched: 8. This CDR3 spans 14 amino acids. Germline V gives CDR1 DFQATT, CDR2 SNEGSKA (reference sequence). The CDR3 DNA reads TGCAGTGCTACTCGACGGGGAGGGGCCTACGAGCAGTACTTC. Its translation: CSATRRGGAYEQYF.

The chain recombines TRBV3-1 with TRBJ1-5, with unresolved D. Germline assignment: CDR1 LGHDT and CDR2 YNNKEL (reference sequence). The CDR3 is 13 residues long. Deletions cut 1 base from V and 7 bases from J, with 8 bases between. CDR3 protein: CASSQGREQPQHF. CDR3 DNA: TGTGCCAGCAGCCAAGGGAGGGAGCAGCCCCAGCATTTT.